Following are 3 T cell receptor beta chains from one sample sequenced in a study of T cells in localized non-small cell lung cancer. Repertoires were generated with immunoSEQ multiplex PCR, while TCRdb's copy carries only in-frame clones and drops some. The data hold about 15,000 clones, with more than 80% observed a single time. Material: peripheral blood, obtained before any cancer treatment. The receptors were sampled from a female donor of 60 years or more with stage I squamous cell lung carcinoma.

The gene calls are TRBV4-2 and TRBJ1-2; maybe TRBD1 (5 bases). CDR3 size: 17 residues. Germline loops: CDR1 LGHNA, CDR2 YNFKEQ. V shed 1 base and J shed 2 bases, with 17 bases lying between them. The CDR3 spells CASSQGRISGPNYGYTF. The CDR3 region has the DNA TGTGCCAGCAGCCAAGGCCGAATATCGGGGCCCAACTATGGCTACACCTTC.

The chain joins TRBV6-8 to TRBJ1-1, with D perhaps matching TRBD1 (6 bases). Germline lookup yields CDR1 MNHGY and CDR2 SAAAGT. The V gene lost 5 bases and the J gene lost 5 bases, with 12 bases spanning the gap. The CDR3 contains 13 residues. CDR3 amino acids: CASSQQGATEAFF. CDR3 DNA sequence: TGTGCCAGCAGTCAACAGGGCGCTACTGAAGCTTTCTTT.

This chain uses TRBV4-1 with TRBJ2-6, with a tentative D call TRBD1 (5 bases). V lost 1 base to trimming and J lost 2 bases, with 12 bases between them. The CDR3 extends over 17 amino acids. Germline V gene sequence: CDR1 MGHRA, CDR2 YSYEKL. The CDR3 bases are TGCGCCAGCAGCCAAGCACATGGGGCGCCTGGGGCCAACGTCCTGACTTTC. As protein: CASSQAHGAPGANVLTF.